The sequence of this T cell receptor (beta chain) was determined in a study of regulatory T cells in long-lasting Graves disease (dated by TCRdb to the early 2020s). About the investigation overall: Antithyroid drugs had been taken for less than 3 months by newly diagnosed Graves' disease patients. This study used TCR sequencing and RNA sequencing of peripheral blood to compare persistent Graves' disease patients against newly diagnosed Graves' disease patients. The study took place in China and was registered as a clinical trial. A total of about 35 samples underwent TCR sequencing, from about 13 patients with persistent Graves' disease and roughly 20 patients with newly diagnosed Graves' disease.

This clonotype has only a few counts. Its antigen is not yet known. Per-nucleotide qualities are absent, and no much larger clonotype sits a single base away. The method behind the library was multiplex PCR. TCRdb lists the instrument as Illumina HiSeq 4000. To build TCR beta libraries, CDR3 regions were amplified by Arm-PCR using iRepertoire HTBI primers. Gel purification was performed on PCR products prior to sequencing. Turning to the authors' computational methods: Gene usage analysis of CDR3 amino acid clonotypes used the 60 to 75 TRBV and around 13 TRBJ segments found across samples. Filtered high-quality paired reads were merged into contigs using COPE and FqMerger. BLAST was used to align contigs to IMGT TRBV, TRBD and TRBJ reference genes, with CDR3 defined following IMGT. Clonotypes above 0.1% frequency were classified as highly expanded clones. Shannon entropy served as the measure of repertoire diversity, while the Gini coefficient captured V-J evenness. Public clonotypes were defined as clonotypes shared by more than one individual. TCRdb redid the processing of the public reads, applying fastp at Q25 and MiXCR, and retained in-frame beta chains. CDR3 protein sequences are deduplicated, and each keeps its most common genes and DNA. TCRdb, not the original authors, processed these V and J calls. The sample profile shows under 300,000 distinct CDR3 sequences; 15% to 20% of them were found once. The top ten clones comprise about 15% of the sample.

V and J lose 0 bases and 14 bases, and a span of 20 bases separates them. The CDR3 covers 15 residues, taking in both the cysteine and the phenylalanine. This entry keeps only the CDR3 DNA: 45 bases, framed from base 1. Looking up the germline V gene yields CDR1 SGHDN and CDR2 FVKESK. What the time point label conveys for this sample: newly diagnosed GD, antithyroid drugs for less than 3 months. For both TCR sequencing and RNA sequencing, RNA was extracted from PBMCs using TRIzol. The diagnosis of Graves' disease followed American Thyroid Association guidelines. Recruitment of patients was carried out at an endocrinology department in Xi'an, China. Each patient gave approximately 9.7 milliliters of peripheral blood, collected in an EDTA anticoagulant tube. Ficoll Paque Plus density gradient separation was used to isolate PBMCs, and no additional T cell sorting was done. An Agilent 2100 Bioanalyzer and agarose gel were used to check RNA quality, while a NanoDrop 2000 measured RNA concentration.

What the authors observed across the whole study: Persistent disease showed preferential use of TRBV28, TRBJ1-2 and TRBJ2-5, whereas newly diagnosed disease favored TRBV20-1 and TRBJ2-1. The authors acknowledged the small sample size as a limitation that may reduce accuracy. Compared with newly diagnosed patients, persistent Graves' disease patients had lower TCR Shannon entropy and fewer highly expanded clones, which suggests clonal expansion. Because the primary lesion, thyroid tissue, could not be accessed, the study looked at peripheral blood alone. More public clonotypes were shared among persistent patients (under 3,000) than among newly diagnosed patients (roughly 1,000). Sequencing and analysis were limited to the TCR beta chain.

These data also formed part of another study, on T cells in Graves' hyperthyroidism and ophthalmopathy. Taken from the second paper: Graves' hyperthyroidism was defined as stable when no progression to ophthalmopathy occurred over 18 months of follow-up. Hyperthyroidism patients were newly diagnosed, with disease duration under 2 months, and aged 18 to 65 years. The study excluded patients with uncontrolled infections, other autoimmune diseases, pregnancy or lactation. Diagnoses were based on clinical symptoms, serum thyroxine and TRAb, thyroid ultrasound and orbital computed tomography. The first round of RT-PCR for the TCR CDR3 was performed with the HTBI primer set and the Qiagen OneStep RT-PCR kit. Blood samples also contained most of the expanded thyroid clonotypes (frequency above 0.001), which suggests that blood repertoires may reflect thyroid immune responses. Ophthalmopathy was separated from stable hyperthyroidism by a 13 V-J signature model, with about 88% sensitivity and about 81% specificity obtained in cross-validation and 80%/75% obtained in testing. In validation, the model predicted progression to ophthalmopathy a median of about 5.9 months before onset, with over 60% sensitivity and just under 75% specificity. A discovery cohort of about 96 patients, about 44 with Graves' ophthalmopathy and more than 55 with stable Graves' hyperthyroidism, was used to find distinguishing TCR V-J signatures. Whether ophthalmopathy could be predicted prospectively was tested in an independent validation cohort made up of about 20 hyperthyroidism patients plus 17 patients who later progressed to ophthalmopathy. The approximately 90 discovery patients were randomly split 7:3 into training and test sets. The study also compared thyroid tissue and blood T-cell repertoires from about 6 Graves' hyperthyroidism patients. After blood sampling, hyperthyroidism patients were treated with methimazole at a starting dose of 30 mg daily, and ophthalmopathy patients were treated with high-dose intravenous methylprednisolone. Libraries were constructed in a second round of multiplex PCR, after which size selection and purification were carried out. Sequencing of the libraries was done on an Illumina HiSeq2000 using paired-end 100 bp reads. SOAPnuke was used to process the raw data, with reads discarded if the reads contained adapters or uncalled bases, had a mean Phred below 15, or lacked an exact constant-primer or identifier match. COPE v1.2.5 was used to merge the high-quality paired reads, and each unique nucleotide sequence was defined as a clonotype. MiTCR v1.1 was used to align the clonotypes against IMGT TRBV, TRBD and TRBJ reference segments. Analysis was restricted to V-J combinations with a frequency above 0.0001, which covered 99.2% of repertoires. The TCS score was defined as F50 (clonal expansion) divided by E x V (chaos), with BLOSUM62-based TCRdist calculated between CDR3 peptides within each V-J. Welch's t-statistics and random forest reduced 500 to 550 V-J features to roughly 13, which were used in a naive Bayes classifier (R e1071). No statistical method was used to set the sample size in advance, and investigators knew the group allocation. The paper reports TCR Vbeta CDR3 sequencing of 140 or so peripheral blood samples: 43 ophthalmopathy, 75 to 80 hyperthyroidism and around 17 progressor patients.

The TCR originated in a woman in her twenties or thirties with Graves disease. Donor details come from another sample of the same person, matched by shared clones. This sequence uses TRBV14 and TRBJ2-1; no D segment can be confidently identified. Sequenced here: peripheral blood mononuclear cells (PBMCs), sampled at new diagnosis, from a patient treated with antithyroid drugs. The sequenced DNA is TGTGCCAGCAGCCAAGATAACCGGCGCAGTTGGAAGAAGTTCTTC. It translates to CASSQDNRRSWKKFF. Full variable domain (CDR3 extended with the reference TRBV14 and TRBJ2-1 proteins): EAGVTQFPSHSVIEKGQTVTLRCDPISGHDNLYWYRRVMGKEIKFLLHFVKESKQDESGMPNNRFLAERTGGTYSTLKVQPAELEDSGVYFCASSQDNRRSWKKFFGPGTRLTVL.